These T cell receptor beta chains were read from a single sample in a study of regulatory T cells in long-lasting Graves disease. TCRdb reprocessed the multiplex PCR reads with MiXCR, giving one entry per CDR3 protein. The sample records 450,000 to 500,000 distinct CDR3 sequences, about 17% being singletons. This same sample was also taken into another study, of T cells in Graves' hyperthyroidism and ophthalmopathy.

The sequencing here drew on peripheral blood mononuclear cells (PBMCs), taken at new diagnosis, from a patient treated with antithyroid drugs. These receptors all come from a man aged 40-55 years with Graves disease. The conserved cysteine and the conserved F or W are not part of the CDR3 here.

V gene	J gene	CDR3 protein
TRBV27	TRBJ2-7	ASSLSPGTPYEQY
TRBV28	TRBJ1-6	ASRGLYNSPLH
TRBV6-1	TRBJ2-3	ASSKAGNSDTQY
TRBV20-1	TRBJ2-2	SARDRAVNTGELF
TRBV20-1	TRBJ1-5	SASWQGSNQPQH
TRBV6-5	TRBJ2-7	ASSYVESSPY
TRBV7-9	TRBJ2-7	ASSSTTGSYEQY
TRBV11-3	TRBJ2-7	ATGDRGTREQY
TRBV6-5	TRBJ1-2	ASSYTAGSGYT
TRBV12-3/TRBV12-4	TRBJ2-1	ASSLYRGNEQF
TRBV7-6	TRBJ1-5	ASSLAPREISNQPQH
TRBV20-1	TRBJ1-1	SASLPGRTNTEAF
TRBV20-1	TRBJ1-5	SALPDRATRQPQH
TRBV20-1	TRBJ2-7	SPSLGTIYEQY
TRBV2	TRBJ2-3	ASRGLLLTDTQY
TRBV7-3	TRBJ2-1	ASSSISGRTHNEQF
TRBV2	TRBJ2-2	ASSEKTGHINTGELF
TRBV2	TRBJ1-2	ASRPAGNPTYGYT
TRBV6-1	TRBJ2-5	ASKKEEIDWETQY
TRBV20-1	TRBJ1-4	SAQQGASYEKLF
TRBV6-2/TRBV6-3	TRBJ2-1	ASSSTGGYYNEQF
TRBV12-3/TRBV12-4	TRBJ2-1	ASSSGTRSSYNEQF
TRBV12-5	TRBJ1-1	ASVPMDILNTEAF
TRBV7-3	TRBJ2-7	ASSLAGAGSYEQY
TRBV6-2/TRBV6-3	TRBJ2-1	ASSYRTSGRPGEQF
TRBV6-1	TRBJ2-5	ASSPLAEGVQETQY
TRBV28	TRBJ2-5	ASSLERARRETQY
TRBV6-9	TRBJ1-3	ASSSLSGSGNTIY
TRBV9	TRBJ1-1	ASSVVDTINTEAF
TRBV20-1	TRBJ1-5	SASRGNQPQH
TRBV20-1	TRBJ1-1	SARTGGNTEAF
TRBV30	TRBJ2-7	AWDSYSYEQY
TRBV20-1	TRBJ2-7	SASPQTIGEQY
TRBV6-1	TRBJ2-1	ASHVNRGTYNEQF
TRBV2	TRBJ1-6	ASNGQGANSPLH
TRBV2	TRBJ2-7	ASSRDSQEQY
TRBV20-1	TRBJ2-2	SARDLGLAGVTGELF
TRBV7-2	TRBJ1-2	AFSRDRGPNYGYT
TRBV19	TRBJ2-7	ASSISAGVEGNEQY
TRBV6-1	TRBJ1-5	ASSRTGGAEQPQH
TRBV11-3	TRBJ2-7	ASSLAAGGSFEQY
TRBV15	TRBJ1-1	ATSWRRAAEAF
TRBV27	TRBJ2-1	ASSYAWEGYNEQF
TRBV27	TRBJ2-6	ASRTGGVVSGANVLT
TRBV20-1	TRBJ1-2	SARAWIAANYGYT
TRBV13	TRBJ2-7	ASSSAGGPTYEQY
TRBV6-1	TRBJ2-1	ASSTYGHNEQF
TRBV3-1	TRBJ2-5	ASSLLAELETQY
TRBV28	TRBJ2-2	ASRAAEKLTGELF